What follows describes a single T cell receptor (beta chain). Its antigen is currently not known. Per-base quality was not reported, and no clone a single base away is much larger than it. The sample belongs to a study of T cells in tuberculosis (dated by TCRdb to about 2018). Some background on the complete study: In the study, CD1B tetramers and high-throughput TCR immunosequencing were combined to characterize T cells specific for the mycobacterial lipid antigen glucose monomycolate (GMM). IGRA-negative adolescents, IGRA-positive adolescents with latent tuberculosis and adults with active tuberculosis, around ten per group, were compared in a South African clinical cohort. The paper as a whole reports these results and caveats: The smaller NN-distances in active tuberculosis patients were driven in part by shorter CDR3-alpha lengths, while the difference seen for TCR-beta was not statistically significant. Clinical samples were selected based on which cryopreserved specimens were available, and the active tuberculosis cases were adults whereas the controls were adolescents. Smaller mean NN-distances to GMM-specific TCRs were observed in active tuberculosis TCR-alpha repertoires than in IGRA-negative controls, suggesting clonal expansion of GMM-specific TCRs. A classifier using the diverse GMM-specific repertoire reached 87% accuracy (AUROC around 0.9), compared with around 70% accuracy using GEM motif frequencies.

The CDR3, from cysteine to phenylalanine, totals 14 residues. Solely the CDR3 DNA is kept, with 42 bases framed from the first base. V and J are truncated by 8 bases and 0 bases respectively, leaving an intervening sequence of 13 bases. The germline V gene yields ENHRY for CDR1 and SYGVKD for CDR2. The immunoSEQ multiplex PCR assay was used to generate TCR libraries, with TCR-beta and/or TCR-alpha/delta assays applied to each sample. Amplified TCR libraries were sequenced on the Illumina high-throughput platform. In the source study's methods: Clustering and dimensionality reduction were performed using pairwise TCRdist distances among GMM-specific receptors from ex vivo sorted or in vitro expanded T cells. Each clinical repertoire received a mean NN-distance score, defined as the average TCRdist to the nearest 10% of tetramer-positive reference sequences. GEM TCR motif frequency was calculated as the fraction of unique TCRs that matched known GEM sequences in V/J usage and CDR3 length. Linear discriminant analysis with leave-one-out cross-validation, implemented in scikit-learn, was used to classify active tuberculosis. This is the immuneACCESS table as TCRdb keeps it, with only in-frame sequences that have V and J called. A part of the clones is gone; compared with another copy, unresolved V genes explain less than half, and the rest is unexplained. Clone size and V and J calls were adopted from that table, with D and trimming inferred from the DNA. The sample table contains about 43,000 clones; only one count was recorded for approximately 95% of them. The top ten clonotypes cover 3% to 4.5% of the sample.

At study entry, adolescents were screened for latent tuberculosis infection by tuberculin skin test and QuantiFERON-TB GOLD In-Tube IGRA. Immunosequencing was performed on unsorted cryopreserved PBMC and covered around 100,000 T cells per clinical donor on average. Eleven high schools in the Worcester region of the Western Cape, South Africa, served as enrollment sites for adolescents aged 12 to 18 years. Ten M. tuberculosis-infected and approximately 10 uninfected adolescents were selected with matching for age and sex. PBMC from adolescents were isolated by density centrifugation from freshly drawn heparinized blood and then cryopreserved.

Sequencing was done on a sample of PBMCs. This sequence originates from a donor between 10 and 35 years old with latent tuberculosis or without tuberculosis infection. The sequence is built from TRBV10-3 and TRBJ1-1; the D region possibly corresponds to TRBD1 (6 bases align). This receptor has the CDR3 CAIGETGLNTEAFF. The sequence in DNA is TGTGCCATCGGGGAAACAGGGTTGAACACTGAAGCTTTCTTT.